Sequencing of this TCR beta chain was carried out in a study of blood T cells in healthy people across ages. Per sample, no less than 5 micrograms of total RNA were extracted. The CDR3 loop spans 15 amino acids. The germline gives CDR1 KGHDR, CDR2 SFDVKD. The authors ran a second PCR of about 6 to 11 cycles using a sample-barcoded 5' primer and a J-beta primer mix. Via MiXCR, TCRdb re-called the 5' RACE reads, giving one row per CDR3 protein. The sample contains about 380,000 distinct CDR3 sequences, approximately 52% of which appear only once. Remarks on this clonotype: One junction end disagrees with the germline gene, perhaps due to a read error.

This receptor was taken from a man between 60 and 75 years old in good health. The chain combines TRBV24-1 with TRBJ1-5; the D is unclear. Material: blood. This CDR3 is CTTSDSRSADQPQHF. In nucleotides, the CDR3 is TGTACCACCAGTGATTCCCGTTCTGCGGATCAGCCCCAGCATTTT.